This entry describes one T cell receptor beta chain. This may arise from a read error, as a much more abundant clone is one base away. This sample is part of a study of prognosis after radiotherapy for stage I lung cancer. As for the study in general: Four developed distant metastases after radiotherapy (median roughly 7 months), and 15 had no significant progression.

Researchers used two-round multiplex PCR to amplify TCR beta CDR3 starting from genomic DNA. Gene-specific TRBV and TRBJ primers were used in PCR round one. During the second PCR round, universal primers were used. From the multiplex PCR reads, TCRdb called clonotypes with MiXCR, one entry per CDR3 protein. The data show tens of thousands of distinct CDR3 sequences, roughly a quarter seen once. Germline V gene sequence: CDR1 DFQATT, CDR2 SNEGSKA (reference sequence). The CDR3 contains 12 residues. Prior chemotherapy, radiotherapy and other malignancies were absent; CT and PET/CT showed node-negative disease.

This chain links TRBV20-1 with TRBJ2-5; TRBD1 agrees at 7 bases. The material sequenced was PBMCs, taken before or after stereotactic body radiation therapy (not recorded which). The TCR sequence derives from a donor aged 50 or older with non-small cell lung cancer. Here the CDR3 reads CSAVTGVEAQYF. The DNA of the CDR3 is TGCAGTGCTGTCACAGGGGTAGAGGCCCAGTACTTC.